One sample yielded the 17 T cell receptor beta chains listed below, sequenced in a study of tumor-infiltrating lymphocytes in primary liver carcinoma. The template, around 520 ng total RNA, yielded TCR beta cDNA made with a constant-region primer. The TCR beta library was amplified through three nested multiplex PCR rounds in a modified ARM-PCR procedure. Amplification in the first two PCR rounds was performed using TRBV1-TRBV30 forward primers and a C-beta reverse primer for about 10 cycles each. TCRdb itself ran the multiplex PCR reads through MiXCR, one entry per CDR3 protein. The data hold tens of thousands of distinct CDR3 sequences, with roughly 80% observed a single time. From unsorted bulk tissue weighing about 20-32 mg, DNA and RNA were co-extracted. The sample consisted of tumor-adjacent normal liver tissue. All receptors come from a man aged 40-55 years with primary liver carcinoma and hepatitis B virus infection.

Of note for this clonotype: Since no conserved phenylalanine or tryptophan closes the CDR3, a read error is the likely cause. In DNA form, the CDR3 reads TGTGCCAACAGCATCGGACAGGGCAACTATGGCTACACCATC. It encodes CANSIGQGNYGYTI. This sequence joins TRBV9 and TRBJ1-2, with 8 bases aligning to TRBD1. Per the germline V gene, CDR1 is SGDLS and CDR2 is YYNGEE. The CDR3 contains 14 residues.

By frequency in the sample, this clonotype is medium-sized (0.01 to 0.1%). The chain combines TRBV4-2 with TRBJ2-1; D may be TRBD2 (6 bases). The CDR3 is made up of 16 amino acids. From germline, CDR1 is LGHNA and CDR2 YNFKEQ. V lost 4 bases and J 4 bases, leaving 17 bases between the germline ends. The CDR3 DNA sequence: TGTGCCAGCAGCCCGATACTAGCAGGGTCGTACAATGAGCAGTTCTTC. It yields the protein CASSPILAGSYNEQFF.

The gene calls are TRBV6-2 or TRBV6-3 and TRBJ2-7; possible D gene TRBD2, 6 bases. Germline V lookup: CDR1 MNHEY, CDR2 SVGEGT. Trimming shortened V by 6 bases and J by 4 bases, and 19 bases separated the two germline ends. The CDR3 is 15 amino acids. In nucleotides, the CDR3 is TGTGCCAGCAGCATTCCGACTAACGGAGGGTACGAGCAGTACTTC. As protein: CASSIPTNGGYEQYF.

This clonotype appeared a single time. Its ends do not fully match the called genes, so a read error is possible. The chain couples TRBV14 to TRBJ1-5, with D hard to call. Germline CDR1 SGHDN, CDR2 FVKESK. This CDR3 has 13 residues. CDR3 loop: CTSSQGRNQPQHF. CDR3 nucleotides: TGTACCAGCAGCCAAGGACGGAACCAGCCCCAGCATTTT.

The J gene is TRBJ1-2, the V gene TRBV5-6, with D possibly matching TRBD1 (5 bases). V was shortened by 3 bases and J by 2 bases, with 17 bases between the two germline ends. This CDR3 is built from 16 residues. Germline V gene lookup returns CDR1 SGHDT and CDR2 YYEEEE. CDR3 sequence reads: CASSSRDRIVNYGYTF. The CDR3 region has the DNA TGTGCCAGCAGCTCCCGCGACAGAATCGTCAACTATGGCTACACCTTC.

Notes on this clonotype: At one end, the junction sequence differs from germline, possibly due to a read error. The chain recombines TRBV5-6 with TRBJ2-3; 8 bases align to TRBD1. From germline, CDR1 is SGHDT and CDR2 YYEEEE. CDR3 length: 14 amino acids. CDR3 loop: CASSLQGAADTHYF. DNA for the CDR3: TGTGCCAGCAGCTTGCAGGGGGCAGCAGATACGCACTATTTT.

In this sample, this clonotype turned up a few times. With a much larger clone just one base away, this may be a read error. The CDR3 DNA reads TGTGTCACCAGTGCCGGGGACTCTGGGGCCAACGTCCTGACTTTC. Translating gives CVTSAGDSGANVLTF. The chain combines TRBV24-1 with TRBJ2-6, with D tentatively TRBD2 (5 bases). Germline lookup yields CDR1 KGHDR and CDR2 SFDVKD. The CDR3 spans 15 residues.

The rearrangement uses TRBV20-1 and TRBJ2-1, with 10 bases fitting TRBD1. V lost 5 bases, J lost 2 bases, and 6 bases stayed unmatched. The CDR3 has 15 amino acids. CDR1 DFQATT and CDR2 SNEGSKA come from the germline V gene (reference sequence). As DNA, the CDR3 is TGCAGTGCTCTCCAGGGACAGGGGACCTACAATGAGCAGTTCTTC. It codes for CSALQGQGTYNEQFF.

Regarding this clonotype: The junction departs from the called germline gene at one end, perhaps through a read error. The CDR3, as DNA: TGTGCCAGTAGTTCGCAGGACGGGACTGAAGCTTCCTTT. Amino acid sequence: CASSSQDGTEASF. This sequence joins TRBV28 and TRBJ1-1; weak D call: TRBD1 (5 bases). CDR3 size: 13 residues. Germline assignment: CDR1 MDHEN and CDR2 SYDVKM.

A remark on this clonotype: One end of the junction fails to match germline, which may point to a read error. The chain combines TRBV6-1 with TRBJ2-7, with 7 positions matching TRBD1. The CDR3 covers 15 residues. The germline V gene has CDR1 MNHNS and CDR2 SASEGT. The CDR3, as DNA: TGTGGCAGCACTGAAGGCCTGGGGACAGCCTACGAGCAGTACTTC. Encoded protein: CGSTEGLGTAYEQYF.

This clonotype was observed once. Compared with germline, one end of the junction differs, possibly owing to a read error. The V and J genes are TRBV5-4 and TRBJ2-7, with 7 bases fitting TRBD2. Per the germline V gene, CDR1 is SGHNT and CDR2 is YYREEE (reference sequence). The CDR3 contains 14 residues. The CDR3: CASSMGLSKHEQYF. The DNA for the CDR3 is TGTGCAAGCAGCATGGGACTAAGTAAACACGAGCAGTACTTC.

On this clonotype itself: This may arise from a read error, as a much more abundant clone is one base away. The J gene is TRBJ1-1, the V gene TRBV28; the D is unclear. Germline V gene sequence: CDR1 MDHEN, CDR2 SYDVKM. The CDR3 runs to 14 residues. Trimming pared 10 bases from V and 6 bases from J, leaving 21 bases between. The DNA for the CDR3 is TGTGCCAACACCCAAGTGGGGTTGTGGGCTGAAGCTTTCTTT. Translating gives CANTQVGLWAEAFF.

This clonotype appeared a few times. Here the CDR3 reads CASSVYNEQFF. In nucleotides, the CDR3 is TGTGCCAGTAGTGTTTACAATGAGCAGTTCTTC. The J gene is TRBJ2-1, the V gene TRBV19; D uncertain. Deletions cut 5 bases from V and 4 bases from J, with 3 bases between. The CDR3 runs to 11 residues. Germline CDR1 LNHDA, CDR2 SQIVND (reference sequence).

Notes on this clonotype: Compared with germline, one end of the junction differs, possibly owing to a read error. DNA of the CDR3: TGTGCCAACAGTCTCCAGGGAGCTACTCAGTCCCAGCATTTT. Its protein product is CANSLQGATQSQHF. The J gene is TRBJ1-5, the V gene TRBV28; maybe TRBD1 (5 bases). Germline loops: CDR1 MDHEN, CDR2 SYDVKM. The CDR3 has 14 residues.

With regard to this clonotype: The junction and the germline gene differ at one end; a read error may be behind it. The rearrangement links TRBV6-6 to TRBJ1-3; tentative D call: TRBD1 (6 bases). The CDR3 is made up of 16 amino acids. Per germline, CDR1 MNHNY and CDR2 SVGAGI (reference sequence). The CDR3 protein is CVSSRRSQGIQNTIYF. The CDR3 nucleotides read TGTGTCAGCAGCAGGCGATCCCAGGGGATCCAAAACACCATATATTTT.

Worth noting for this clonotype: An end of the junction does not agree with germline; a read error may underlie this. CDR3 in DNA: TGTACCACCCAGCAGCCGCGCTCTGGGGTCAACGTCCTGACTTTC. Translating it yields CTTQQPRSGVNVLTF. The genes are TRBV11-2 and TRBJ2-6; D remains ambiguous. This CDR3 region has 15 residues. CDR1 and CDR2 from the germline V gene are SGHAT and FQNNGV.

About this clonotype: The junction differs from germline at one of its ends, possibly a read error. For the CDR3, the DNA is TGTGTCAGCAGTTTAAAAGGGCAGGGGAGTGACGAGCAGTATTTC. Protein sequence: CVSSLKGQGSDEQYF. The chain recombines TRBV28 with TRBJ2-7; D may be TRBD1 (6 bases). The germline CDR1 and CDR2 sequences are MDHEN and SYDVKM. This CDR3 spans 15 amino acids.